The rows below give T cell receptor beta chains drawn from one sample of a study of regulatory T cells in long-lasting Graves disease. Using its own MiXCR run on the multiplex PCR reads, TCRdb lists one record per CDR3 protein. Of hundreds of thousands of distinct CDR3 sequences listed, roughly a sixth are singletons. This sample also appeared in a second study, on T cells in Graves' hyperthyroidism and ophthalmopathy.

The specimen was peripheral blood mononuclear cells (PBMCs), collected at new diagnosis, from a patient treated with antithyroid drugs. The receptors were gathered from a middle-aged man with Graves disease. Both conserved end residues are part of each CDR3. A D gene is named only where the DNA matches it firmly. Only some rows state a clone size, as once, few, many or a class for expanded clones.

clone_size d_call j_call cdr3_length v_call cdr3_aa cdr3_nt
few . TRBJ1-6 13 TRBV9 CASSAGRNSPLHF TGTGCCAGCAGCGCCGGGAGAAATTCACCCCTCCACTTT
many TRBD2 TRBJ2-3 21 TRBV4-1 CASSQGRLAGGRVPNTDTQYF TGCGCCAGCAGCCAAGGAAGACTAGCGGGGGGACGGGTTCCAAACACAGATACGCAGTATTTT
few . TRBJ2-3 13 TRBV18 CASSPHLTDTQYF TGTGCCAGCTCACCACACCTCACAGATACGCAGTATTTT
many . TRBJ2-5 12 TRBV2 CASDRREETQYF TGTGCCAGTGACAGGAGGGAAGAGACCCAGTACTTC
. TRBD1 TRBJ1-1 14 TRBV2 CASQRDRGWTEAFF TGTGCCAGCCAAAGGGACAGGGGATGGACTGAAGCTTTCTTT
few . TRBJ2-7 14 TRBV28 CASSFSTASYEQYF TGTGCCAGCAGTTTTTCTACAGCCTCCTACGAGCAGTACTTC
. . TRBJ2-3 15 TRBV10-3 CAISDSGMGTDTQYF TGTGCCATCAGTGATTCCGGGATGGGCACAGATACGCAGTATTTT
many . TRBJ1-2 14 TRBV2 CASSELRETYGYTF TGTGCCAGCAGTGAACTCAGGGAAACCTATGGCTACACCTTC
few TRBD2 TRBJ2-3 15 TRBV7-2 CASSVPSGGVDTQYF TGTGCCAGCAGCGTCCCTAGCGGGGGCGTAGATACGCAGTATTTT
many . TRBJ2-5 14 TRBV2 CASTGHMREETQYF TGTGCCAGCACGGGACACATGCGGGAAGAGACCCAGTACTTC
many . TRBJ2-7 16 TRBV5-8 CASSWQSGGLIYEQYF TGTGCCAGCAGCTGGCAGTCCGGGGGCTTAATCTACGAGCAGTACTTC
many . TRBJ1-3 16 TRBV5-1 CASSLAPGTSGNTIYF TGCGCCAGCAGCTTGGCCCCAGGGACCTCTGGAAACACCATATATTTT
. . TRBJ2-7 14 TRBV5-1 CASSLGSLGREQYF TGCGCCAGCAGCTTGGGTTCATTAGGTCGCGAGCAGTACTTC
many TRBD2 TRBJ2-5 14 TRBV7-2 CASSFSGAAGTQYF TGTGCCAGCAGCTTTAGCGGGGCGGCAGGTACCCAGTACTTC
few . TRBJ1-1 14 TRBV25-1 CASSAPTGNTEAFF TGTGCCAGCAGTGCTCCGACAGGGAACACTGAAGCTTTCTTT
. TRBD2 TRBJ2-7 18 TRBV4-2 CASSQGILAGGLSYEQYF TGTGCCAGCAGCCAAGGTATTCTAGCGGGGGGCCTCTCCTACGAGCAGTACTTC
many TRBD2 TRBJ2-3 14 TRBV5-1 CASNPGLATDTQYF TGCGCCAGCAACCCGGGACTAGCTACAGATACGCAGTATTTT
many TRBD2 TRBJ2-4 13 TRBV2 CASNQRGGDIQYF TGTGCCTCTAACCAACGGGGGGGAGACATTCAGTACTTC
few . TRBJ2-7 13 TRBV27 CASSRSGSYEQYF TGTGCCAGCAGTAGGTCAGGGAGTTACGAGCAGTACTTC
. . TRBJ1-1 13 TRBV19 CATRRHVDTEAFF TGTGCCACCCGGCGGCACGTGGACACTGAAGCTTTCTTT